The 12 T cell receptor beta chains given below trace back to one sample, sequenced in a study of identical twins. Using its own MiXCR run on the 5' RACE reads, TCRdb lists one record per CDR3 protein. The data contain roughly 240,000 distinct CDR3 sequences, approximately 7.8% of them seen just once; the ten biggest clones take up around 5%. The same specimen was also included in a second study, on yellow fever vaccine responses in identical twins.

The specimen was CD8+ T cells sorted from blood. The receptors stem from a young woman in good health.

This clonotype was observed at least ten times. The gene calls are TRBV9 and TRBJ2-3, with TRBD2 identical over 10 bases. The CDR3 sequence is 15 residues long. Germline assignment: CDR1 SGDLS and CDR2 YYNGEE. Trimming removed 3 bases from V and 2 bases from J; junction bases left unmatched: 3. The CDR3 DNA reads as TGTGCCAGCAGCGCTAGCGGGAGAGACACAGATACGCAGTATTTT. Its translation is CASSASGRDTDTQYF.

CDR3 coding DNA: TGCAGCGTTGGGGCCAATGGCTACACCTTC. This gives the protein CSVGANGYTF. V usage is TRBV29-1 and J usage is TRBJ1-2; D unclear. V lost 4 bases and J lost 6, with 6 bases in between. CDR1 is SQVTM and CDR2 is ANQGSEA in the germline V gene. The CDR3 is 10 amino acids.

This clonotype has only a few counts. The chain joins TRBV27 to TRBJ2-1; D call uncertain. The CDR3 runs to 16 residues. Deletions cut 2 bases from V and 3 bases from J, with 14 bases between. Per germline, CDR1 MNHEY and CDR2 SMNVEV (reference sequence). The CDR3 DNA follows: TGTGCCAGCAGTTTAGTACCTCTAGGCGACTACAATGAGCAGTTCTTC. As protein: CASSLVPLGDYNEQFF.

This clonotype has more than one count but fewer than ten. This chain connects TRBV2 to TRBJ1-1; D is unresolved. The CDR3 has 15 amino acids. Germline CDR1 reads SNHLY; CDR2 reads FYNNEI. With 3 bases removed from V and 4 bases from J, the gap between germline ends came to 15 bases. DNA of the CDR3: TGTGCCAGCAGTGACCGGGGTACCTCGGGCACTGAAGCTTTCTTT. This encodes CASSDRGTSGTEAFF.

This clonotype was seen a handful of times. The chain links TRBV24-1 to TRBJ1-2, with 8 positions matching TRBD1. Germline V gene sequence: CDR1 KGHDR, CDR2 SFDVKD. The CDR3 runs 14 residues. V was pared by 5 bases and J by 4 bases, with 5 bases of the junction left unmatched. DNA for the CDR3: TGTGCCACCAGTGGGAGCGGACAGGGCTATGGCTACACCTTC. Translating it yields CATSGSGQGYGYTF.

This clonotype has a count of ten or more. V and J are TRBV3-1 and TRBJ2-6; either TRBD1 or TRBD2 may fit D (5 bases each). Germline-derived CDR1 and CDR2 are LGHDT and YNNKEL (reference sequence). Trimming took 1 base from V and 5 from J, leaving 15 bases between them. CDR3 length: 17 residues. The chain's CDR3 is CASSQGALGTRANVLTF. CDR3 bases: TGTGCCAGCAGCCAAGGGGCGTTGGGGACCCGGGCCAACGTCCTGACTTTC.

The J gene is TRBJ1-4, the V gene TRBV6-5; D possibly corresponds to TRBD1 (6 bases). The germline V gene encodes CDR1 MNHEY and CDR2 SVGAGI. This CDR3 spans 15 amino acids. Trimming stripped 2 bases from V and 7 bases from J, with 14 bases between. The CDR3 coding sequence is TGTGCCAGCAGTTACACGGGGGGCGCTGGTGAAAAACTGTTTTTT. Amino acid sequence: CASSYTGGAGEKLFF.

Only a few counts were recorded for this clonotype. The CDR3 nucleotides read TGTGCCAGCAGCCAAGAGAGGACGGTTTTTGAAGCTTTCTTT. This gives the protein CASSQERTVFEAFF. The rearrangement links TRBV14 to TRBJ1-1; D ambiguous. The CDR3 is made up of 14 amino acids. V was pared by 0 bases and J by 7 bases, with 12 bases between. Germline values: CDR1 SGHDN, CDR2 FVKESK.

The table lists this clonotype with many counts. The gene calls are TRBV28 and TRBJ1-5; no clear D gene. CDR1 and CDR2 (germline): MDHEN, SYDVKM. The V end lost 4 bases, the J end lost 7 bases, and 5 bases lay between the germline ends. CDR3 length: 11 amino acids. CDR3 loop: CASSWGQPQHF. CDR3 DNA sequence: TGTGCCAGCAGTTGGGGACAGCCCCAGCATTTT.

This clonotype was counted between two and nine times. One end of the junction is discordant with germline, which a read error may explain. V and J are TRBV12-3 or TRBV12-4 and TRBJ1-1; weak D call: TRBD1 (6 bases). This CDR3 is 14 amino acids long. DNA for the CDR3: TGTGCCAGCAGTTTAGCGGGGGGGGGCACTGAAGTTTTCTTT. Its translation is CASSLAGGGTEVFF.

The sample holds a few counts of this clonotype. The genes are TRBV9 and TRBJ1-2, with D tentatively TRBD1 (6 bases). CDR3 length: 16 residues. From germline, CDR1 is SGDLS and CDR2 YYNGEE. Trimming removed 2 bases from V and 0 bases from J, with 14 bases in between. For the CDR3, the DNA is TGTGCCAGCAGCGTTACGGGGGCAGGCACTAACTATGGCTACACCTTC. Its translation is CASSVTGAGTNYGYTF. Full variable domain (rest looked up from reference TRBV9 and TRBJ1-2): DSGVTQTPKHLITATGQRVTLRCSPRSGDLSVYWYQQSLDQGLQFLIQYYNGEERAKGNILERFSAQQFPDLHSELNLSSLELGDSALYFCASSVTGAGTNYGYTFGSGTRLTVV.

The chain has TRBV19 and TRBJ2-1; the match to TRBD2 covers 8 bases. Trimming at V came to 7 bases and at J to 8 bases, leaving 10 bases not matched to a gene. The CDR3 totals 14 residues. Looked up from germline, CDR1 is LNHDA and CDR2 is SQIVND (reference sequence). The CDR3 spells CASTFGTGGDEQFF. In DNA form, the CDR3 reads TGTGCCAGTACTTTCGGGACCGGGGGGGATGAGCAGTTCTTC.